This T cell receptor (beta chain) was sequenced in a study of T-cell memory formation after mild COVID-19. Study-level findings and limits: Day 15 to 85 contractors were CD4/CD8 balanced; later expanders leaned CD4+. Clonal second-wave expansions that peaked on day 37 had unconfirmed SARS-CoV-2 specificity.

TCRdb analysed the 5' RACE reads with MiXCR anew, one entry per CDR3 protein. The table lists 350,000 to 550,000 distinct CDR3 sequences, more than 15% of them singletons. Germline CDR1 and CDR2: SGHDT and YYEEEE. The CDR3 contains 13 residues. Trimming removed 2 bases from V and 6 bases from J, with 11 bases in between. For this clonotype: The antigen is undetermined.

Sequenced material: PBMCs or a T cell subset sorted from them (not recorded which). The sequence was collected from a young man who had mild COVID-19 (a few samples of this study predate the infection). Cell type and time point are not known. The rearrangement uses TRBV5-6 and TRBJ2-5, with a possible D match to TRBD1 (6 bases). The CDR3 nucleotides are TGTGCCAGCAGCTTCGGGACACCTCAGACCCAGTACTTC. Translating it yields CASSFGTPQTQYF.